This T cell receptor (beta chain) originates from a study of PD-L1 blockade in urothelial cancer. Study-wide context: In the patient group, most of the roughly 30 were males with bladder-origin urothelial cancer. Across blood samples, T cells had a median count of about 150,000. Study-level points and caveats: A pretreatment blood TCR clonality that fell below the median predicted better progression-free and overall survival.

CDR3 length: 13 residues. Trimming removed 1 base at V and 8 bases at J, with 9 bases between. CDR1 SGHAT and CDR2 FQNNGV come from the germline V gene. In each PCR, synthetic TCR analog templates were spiked in. Generated by immunoSEQ multiplex PCR, the TCRdb table keeps only in-frame clones and is missing some. The table includes 40,000 to 55,000 clones, over 75% detected once. This sample's time point: pretreatment peripheral blood. Comments on this clone: The antigen remains undetermined.

This clonotype was sampled from a donor at least 40 years old with urothelial cancer. The chain employs TRBV11-2 and TRBJ2-4; D ambiguous. Specimen: PBMCs, collected around atezolizumab (anti-PD-L1) treatment. The CDR3 here is CASSLGHGDIQYF. Written as DNA, the CDR3 is TGTGCCAGCAGCTTAGGCCATGGAGACATTCAGTACTTC.